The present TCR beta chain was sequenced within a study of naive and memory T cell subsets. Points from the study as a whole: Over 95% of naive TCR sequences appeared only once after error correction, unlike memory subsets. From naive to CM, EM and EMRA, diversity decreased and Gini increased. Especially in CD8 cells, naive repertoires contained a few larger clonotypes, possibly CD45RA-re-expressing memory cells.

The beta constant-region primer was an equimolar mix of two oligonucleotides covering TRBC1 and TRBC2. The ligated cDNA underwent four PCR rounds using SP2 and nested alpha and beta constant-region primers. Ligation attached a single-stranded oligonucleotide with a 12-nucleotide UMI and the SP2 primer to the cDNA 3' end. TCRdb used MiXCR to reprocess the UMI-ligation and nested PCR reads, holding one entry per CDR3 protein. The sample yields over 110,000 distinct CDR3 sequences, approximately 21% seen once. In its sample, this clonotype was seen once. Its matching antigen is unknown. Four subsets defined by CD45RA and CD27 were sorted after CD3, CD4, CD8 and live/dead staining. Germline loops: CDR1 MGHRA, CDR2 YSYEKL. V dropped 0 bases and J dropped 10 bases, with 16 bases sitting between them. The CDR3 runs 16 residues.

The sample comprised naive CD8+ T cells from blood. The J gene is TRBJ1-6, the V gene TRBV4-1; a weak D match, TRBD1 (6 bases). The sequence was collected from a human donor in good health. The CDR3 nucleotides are TGCGCCAGCAGCCAAGAAGGTGTACAGGGAAGATCACCCCTCCACTTT. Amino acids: CASSQEGVQGRSPLHF.